This T cell receptor (beta chain) is from a study of T-cell memory formation after mild COVID-19. In the case of this clonotype: No antigen is known for it.

One entry per CDR3 protein, called by TCRdb with MiXCR from the 5' RACE reads. The sample contains some 450,000 distinct CDR3 sequences, over 15% of which appear only once. Trimming left V 5 bases short and J 5 bases short, with 15 bases between. CDR1 and CDR2 from the germline V gene are ENHRY and SYGVKD. This CDR3 has 15 amino acids. Study-level points and caveats: CM and EM subsets held most contracting CD4+ clones; EMRA held CD8+ ones. Cross-reactive memory appears to have joined, as suggested by some responding clones showing up in pre-infection memory.

The J gene is TRBJ2-2, the V gene TRBV10-3; D may be TRBD2 (6 bases). This TCR came from an adult woman who had mild COVID-19 (a few samples of this study predate the infection). Cell type and time point are not known. The sequenced material came from PBMCs or a T cell subset sorted from them (not recorded which). Written as DNA, the CDR3 is TGTGCCATCAGTCGAGCTAGCGTCAAGACCGGGGAGCTGTTTTTT. Translation: CAISRASVKTGELFF.